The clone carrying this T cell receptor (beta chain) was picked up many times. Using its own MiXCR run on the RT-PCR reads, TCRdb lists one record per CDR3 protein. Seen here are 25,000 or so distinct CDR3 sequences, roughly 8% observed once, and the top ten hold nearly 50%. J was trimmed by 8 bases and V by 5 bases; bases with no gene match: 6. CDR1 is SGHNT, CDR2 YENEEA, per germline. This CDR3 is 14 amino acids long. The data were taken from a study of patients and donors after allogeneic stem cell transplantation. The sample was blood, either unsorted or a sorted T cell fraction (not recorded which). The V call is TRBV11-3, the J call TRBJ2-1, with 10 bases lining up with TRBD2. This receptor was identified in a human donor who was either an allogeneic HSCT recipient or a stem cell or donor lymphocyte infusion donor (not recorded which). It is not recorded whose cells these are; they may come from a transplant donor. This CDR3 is CASSQRGGRDEQFF. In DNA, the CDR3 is TGTGCCAGCAGCCAGCGGGGGGGCCGGGATGAGCAGTTCTTC.